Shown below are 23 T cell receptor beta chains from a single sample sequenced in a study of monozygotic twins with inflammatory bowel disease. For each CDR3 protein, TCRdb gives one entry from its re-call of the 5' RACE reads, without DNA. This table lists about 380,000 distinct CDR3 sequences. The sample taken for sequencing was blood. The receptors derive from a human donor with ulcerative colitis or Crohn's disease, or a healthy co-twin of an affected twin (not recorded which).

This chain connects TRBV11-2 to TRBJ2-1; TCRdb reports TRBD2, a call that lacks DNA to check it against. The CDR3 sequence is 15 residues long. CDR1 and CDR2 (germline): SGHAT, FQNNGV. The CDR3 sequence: CASSWDFNSYNEQFF.

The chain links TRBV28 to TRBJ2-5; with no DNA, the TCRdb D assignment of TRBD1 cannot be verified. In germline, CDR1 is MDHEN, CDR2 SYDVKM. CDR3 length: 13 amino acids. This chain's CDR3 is CASKTDPQETQYF.

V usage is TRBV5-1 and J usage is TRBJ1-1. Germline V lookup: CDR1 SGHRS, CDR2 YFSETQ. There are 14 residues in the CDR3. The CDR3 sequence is CASSLVPDNTEAFF. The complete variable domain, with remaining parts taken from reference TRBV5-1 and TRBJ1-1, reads KAGVTQTPRYLIKTRGQQVTLSCSPISGHRSVSWYQQTPGQGLQFLFEYFSETQRNKGNFPGRFSGRQFSNSRSEMNVSTLELGDSALYLCASSLVPDNTEAFFGQGTRLTVV.

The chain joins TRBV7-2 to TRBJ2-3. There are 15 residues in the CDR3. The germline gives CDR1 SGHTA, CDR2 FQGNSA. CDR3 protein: CASRLSVSSTDTQYF.

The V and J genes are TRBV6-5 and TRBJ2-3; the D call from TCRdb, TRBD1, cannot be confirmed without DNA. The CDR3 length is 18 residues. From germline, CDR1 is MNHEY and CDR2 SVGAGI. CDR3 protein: CASSYSNRRDRGTDTQYF.

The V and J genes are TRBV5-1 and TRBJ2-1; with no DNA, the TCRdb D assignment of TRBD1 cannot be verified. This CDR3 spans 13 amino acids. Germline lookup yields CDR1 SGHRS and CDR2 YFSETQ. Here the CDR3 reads CASSLYAGFGQFF.

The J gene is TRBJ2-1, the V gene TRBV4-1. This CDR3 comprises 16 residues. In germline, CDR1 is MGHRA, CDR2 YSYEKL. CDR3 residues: CASSHSGSAAYNEQFF.

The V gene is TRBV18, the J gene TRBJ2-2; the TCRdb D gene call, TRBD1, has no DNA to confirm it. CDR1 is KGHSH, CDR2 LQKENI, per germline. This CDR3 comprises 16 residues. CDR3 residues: CASSLARAPDTGELFF.

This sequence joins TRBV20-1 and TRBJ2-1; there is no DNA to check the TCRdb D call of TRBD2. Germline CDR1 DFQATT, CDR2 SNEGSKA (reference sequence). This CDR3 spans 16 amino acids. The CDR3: CSARDRAGPSYNEQFF.

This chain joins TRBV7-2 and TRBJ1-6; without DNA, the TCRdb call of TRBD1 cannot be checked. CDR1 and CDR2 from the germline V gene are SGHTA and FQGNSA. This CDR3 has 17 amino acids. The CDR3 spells CASSPVLNRGPNSPLHF.

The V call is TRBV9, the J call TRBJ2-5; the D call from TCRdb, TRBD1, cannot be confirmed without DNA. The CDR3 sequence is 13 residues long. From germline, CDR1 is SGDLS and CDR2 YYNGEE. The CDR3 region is CASSSGPQETQYF.

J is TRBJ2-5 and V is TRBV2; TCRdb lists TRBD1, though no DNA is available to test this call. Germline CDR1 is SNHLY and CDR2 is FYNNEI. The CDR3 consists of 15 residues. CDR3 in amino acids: CASTSGQGVGETQYF.

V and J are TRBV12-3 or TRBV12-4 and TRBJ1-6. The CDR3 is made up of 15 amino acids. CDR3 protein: CASSLGGYDNSPLHF.

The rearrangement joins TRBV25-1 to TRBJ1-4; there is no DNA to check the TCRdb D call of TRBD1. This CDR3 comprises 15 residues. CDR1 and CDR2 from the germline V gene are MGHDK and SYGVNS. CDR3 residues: CASSDPRAGGEKLFF. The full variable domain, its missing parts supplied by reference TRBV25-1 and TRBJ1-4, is EADIYQTPRYLVIGTGKKITLECSQTMGHDKMYWYQQDPGMELHLIHYSYGVNSTEKGDLSSESTVSRIRTEHFPLTLESARPSHTSQYLCASSDPRAGGEKLFFGSGTQLSVL.

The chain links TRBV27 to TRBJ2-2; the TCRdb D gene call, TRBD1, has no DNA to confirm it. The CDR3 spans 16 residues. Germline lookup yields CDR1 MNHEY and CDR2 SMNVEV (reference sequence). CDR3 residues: CASSLRRGSNTGELFF.

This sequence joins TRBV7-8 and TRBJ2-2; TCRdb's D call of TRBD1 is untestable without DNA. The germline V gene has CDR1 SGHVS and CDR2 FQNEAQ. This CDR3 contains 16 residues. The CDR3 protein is CASSRLQGLVTGELFF.

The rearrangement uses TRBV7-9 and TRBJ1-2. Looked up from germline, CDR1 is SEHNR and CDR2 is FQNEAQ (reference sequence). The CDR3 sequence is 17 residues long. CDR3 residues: CASSLGSLQVNSYGYTF. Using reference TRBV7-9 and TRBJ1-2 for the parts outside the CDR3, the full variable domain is DTGVSQNPRHKITKRGQNVTFRCDPISEHNRLYWYRQTLGQGPEFLTYFQNEAQLEKSRLLSDRFSAERPKGSFSTLEIQRTEQGDSAMYLCASSLGSLQVNSYGYTFGSGTRLTVV.

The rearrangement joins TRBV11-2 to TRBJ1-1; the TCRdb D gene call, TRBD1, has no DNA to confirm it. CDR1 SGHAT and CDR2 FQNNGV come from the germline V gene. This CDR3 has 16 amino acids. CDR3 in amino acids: CASSPGQGEVNTEAFF.

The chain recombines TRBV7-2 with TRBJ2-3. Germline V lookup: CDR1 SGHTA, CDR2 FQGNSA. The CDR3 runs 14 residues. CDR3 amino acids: CASSFGRGADTQYF.

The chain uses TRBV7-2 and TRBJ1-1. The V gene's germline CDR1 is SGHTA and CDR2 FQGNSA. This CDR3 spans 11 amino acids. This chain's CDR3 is CASSFYTEAFF.

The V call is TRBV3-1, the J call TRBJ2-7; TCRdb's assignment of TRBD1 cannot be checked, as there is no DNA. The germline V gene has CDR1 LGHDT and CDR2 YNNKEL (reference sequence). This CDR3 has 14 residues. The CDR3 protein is CASSQRTGPYEQYF.

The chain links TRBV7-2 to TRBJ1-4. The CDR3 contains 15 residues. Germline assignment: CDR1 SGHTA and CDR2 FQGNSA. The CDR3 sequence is CASSLGQSVNGKLFF.

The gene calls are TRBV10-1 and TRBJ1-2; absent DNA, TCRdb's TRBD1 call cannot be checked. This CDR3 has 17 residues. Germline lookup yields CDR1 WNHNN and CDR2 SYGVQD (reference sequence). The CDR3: CASSESRSGGANYGYTF.